This TCR beta chain was observed in a study of shared clonotypes between healthy human individuals. About this clone itself: Its antigen is currently unknown.

With 3 bases clipped from V and 4 bases from J, the junction kept 3 bases outside the gene matches. CDR1 is MGHRA and CDR2 is YSYEKL in the germline V gene. The CDR3 runs 16 residues. Only CD45RO-negative cells positively selected for CCR7 counted as naive CD8 cells, so terminally differentiated effector memory CD45RA+ cells were excluded. Sequenced by immunoSEQ multiplex PCR; TCRdb stores in-frame clones only, minus some. This table has approximately 2,200,000 clones, more than 85% appearing once. Study conclusions and caveats: Even with large depth, rarefaction showed that sorted-subset sequencing was incomplete. When compared with the clonotypes that were shared by all four sorted-subset donors, the non-shared clonotypes turned out to have lower generation probabilities.

Material: naive CD8+ T cells from PBMCs. This TCR was sampled from a young man in good health. Some clones in this sample may be carry-over from other donors' samples. The chain employs TRBV4-1 and TRBJ2-3; 14 positions match TRBD2. This chain's CDR3 is CASSQGLAGAADTQYF. The CDR3 DNA follows: TGCGCCAGCAGCCAGGGACTAGCGGGAGCGGCAGATACGCAGTATTTT.